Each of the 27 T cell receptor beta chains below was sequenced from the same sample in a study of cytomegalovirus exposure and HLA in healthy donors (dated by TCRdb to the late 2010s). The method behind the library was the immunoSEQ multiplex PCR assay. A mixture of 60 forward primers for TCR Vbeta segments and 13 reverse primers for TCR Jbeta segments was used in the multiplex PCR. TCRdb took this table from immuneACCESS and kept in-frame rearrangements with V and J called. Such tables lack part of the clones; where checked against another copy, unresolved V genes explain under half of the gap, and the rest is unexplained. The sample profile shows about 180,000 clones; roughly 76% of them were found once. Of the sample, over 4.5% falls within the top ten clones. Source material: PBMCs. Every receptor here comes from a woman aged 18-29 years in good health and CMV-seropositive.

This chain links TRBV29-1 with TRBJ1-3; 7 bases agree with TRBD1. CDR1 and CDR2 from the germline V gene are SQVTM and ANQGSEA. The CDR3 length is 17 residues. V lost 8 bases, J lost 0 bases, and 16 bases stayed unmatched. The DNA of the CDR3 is TGCAGCCTAGCAAGGGGGCCGCATAAGAGCTCTGGAAACACCATATATTTT. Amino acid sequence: CSLARGPHKSSGNTIYF.

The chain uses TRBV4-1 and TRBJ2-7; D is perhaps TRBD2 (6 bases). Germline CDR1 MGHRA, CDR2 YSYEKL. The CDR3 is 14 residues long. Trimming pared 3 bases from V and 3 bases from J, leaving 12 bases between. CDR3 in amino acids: CASSQGDGGYEQYF. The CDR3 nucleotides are TGCGCCAGCAGCCAGGGCGACGGGGGCTACGAGCAGTACTTC.

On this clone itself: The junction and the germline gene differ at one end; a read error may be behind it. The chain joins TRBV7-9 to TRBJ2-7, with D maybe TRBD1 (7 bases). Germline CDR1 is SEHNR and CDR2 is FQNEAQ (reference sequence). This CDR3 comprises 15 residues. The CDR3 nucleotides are TGTTCCAGCAGCCGACTAGGGGGCAAGTGGAGCGAGCAGTACTTC. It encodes CSSSRLGGKWSEQYF.

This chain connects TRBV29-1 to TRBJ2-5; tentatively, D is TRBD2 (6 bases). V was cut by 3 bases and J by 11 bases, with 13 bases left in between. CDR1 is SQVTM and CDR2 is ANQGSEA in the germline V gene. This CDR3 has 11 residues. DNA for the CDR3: TGCAGCGTTGAGTGGGATCGGGAGCAGTACTTC. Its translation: CSVEWDREQYF.

The CDR3 loop is CASSPRGAATNSPLHF. CDR3 nucleotide sequence: TGTGCCAGCAGCCCTCGGGGGGCGGCGACTAATTCACCCCTCCACTTT. The gene calls are TRBV5-6 and TRBJ1-6, with D perhaps matching TRBD1 (6 bases). V shed 4 bases and J shed 6 bases, with 17 bases lying between them. The CDR3 runs to 16 residues. The germline V gene has CDR1 SGHDT and CDR2 YYEEEE.

The CDR3 DNA sequence: TGCGCCAGCAGCTCTCAGGGTAACTATGGCTACACCTTC. Its protein product is CASSSQGNYGYTF. V usage is TRBV5-1 and J usage is TRBJ1-2, with D possibly being TRBD1 (5 bases). The germline V gene has CDR1 SGHRS and CDR2 YFSETQ. The CDR3 contains 13 residues. V lost 3 bases and J 1 base, leaving 7 bases between the germline ends.

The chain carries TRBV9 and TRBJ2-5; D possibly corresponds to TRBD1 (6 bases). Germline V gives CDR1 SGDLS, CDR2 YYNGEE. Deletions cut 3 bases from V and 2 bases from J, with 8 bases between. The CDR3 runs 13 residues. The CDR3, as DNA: TGTGCCAGCAGCGATGGGACACAAGAGACCCAGTACTTC. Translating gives CASSDGTQETQYF.

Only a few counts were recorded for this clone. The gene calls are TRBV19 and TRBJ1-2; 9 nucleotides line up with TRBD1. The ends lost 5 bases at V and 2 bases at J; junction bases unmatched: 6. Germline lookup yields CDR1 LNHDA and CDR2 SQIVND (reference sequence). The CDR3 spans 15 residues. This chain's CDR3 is CASSGGQGGNYGYTF. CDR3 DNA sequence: TGTGCCAGTAGTGGGGGACAGGGAGGGAACTATGGCTACACCTTC.

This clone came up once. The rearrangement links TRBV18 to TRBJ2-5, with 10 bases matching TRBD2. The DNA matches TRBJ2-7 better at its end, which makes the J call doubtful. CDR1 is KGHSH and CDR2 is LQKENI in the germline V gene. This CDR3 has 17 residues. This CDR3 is CASSPGLAGDLTYEQYF. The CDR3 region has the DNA TGTGCCAGCTCACCAGGGCTAGCGGGGGACTTAACCTACGAGCAGTACTTC.

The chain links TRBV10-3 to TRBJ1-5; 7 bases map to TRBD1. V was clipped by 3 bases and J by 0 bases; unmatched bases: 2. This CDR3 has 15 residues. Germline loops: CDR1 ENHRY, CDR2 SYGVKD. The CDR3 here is CAISETGDSNQPQHF. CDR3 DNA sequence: TGTGCCATCAGTGAAACAGGGGATAGCAATCAGCCCCAGCATTTT.

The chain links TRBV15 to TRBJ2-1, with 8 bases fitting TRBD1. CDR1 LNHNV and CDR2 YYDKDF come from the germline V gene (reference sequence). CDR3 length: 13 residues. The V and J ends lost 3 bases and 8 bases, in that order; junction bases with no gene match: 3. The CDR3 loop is CATSSRGRDEQFF. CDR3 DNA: TGTGCCACCAGCAGCAGGGGGCGGGATGAGCAGTTCTTC.

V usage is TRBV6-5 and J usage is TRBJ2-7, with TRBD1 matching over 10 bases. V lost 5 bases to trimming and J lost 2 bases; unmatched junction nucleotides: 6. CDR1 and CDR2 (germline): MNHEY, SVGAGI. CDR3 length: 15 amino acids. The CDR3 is CASSKDRGLTYEQYF. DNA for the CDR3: TGTGCCAGCAGTAAAGACAGGGGGCTTACCTACGAGCAGTACTTC.

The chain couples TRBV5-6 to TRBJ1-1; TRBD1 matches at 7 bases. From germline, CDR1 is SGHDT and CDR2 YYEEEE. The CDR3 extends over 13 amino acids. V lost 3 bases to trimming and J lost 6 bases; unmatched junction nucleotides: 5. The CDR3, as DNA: TGTGCCAGCAGCTCGGGGACAGATCCTGAAGCTTTCTTT. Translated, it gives CASSSGTDPEAFF. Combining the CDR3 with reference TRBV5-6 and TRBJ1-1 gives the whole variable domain DAGVTQSPTHLIKTRGQQVTLRCSPKSGHDTVSWYQQALGQGPQFIFQYYEEEERQRGNFPDRFSGHQFPNYSSELNVNALLLGDSALYLCASSSGTDPEAFFGQGTRLTVV.

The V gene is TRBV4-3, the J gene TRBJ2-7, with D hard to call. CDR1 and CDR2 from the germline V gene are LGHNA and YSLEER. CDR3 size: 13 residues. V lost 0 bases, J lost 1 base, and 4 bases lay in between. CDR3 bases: TGCGCCAGCAGCCAAGACACTTCCTACGAGCAGTACTTC. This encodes CASSQDTSYEQYF.

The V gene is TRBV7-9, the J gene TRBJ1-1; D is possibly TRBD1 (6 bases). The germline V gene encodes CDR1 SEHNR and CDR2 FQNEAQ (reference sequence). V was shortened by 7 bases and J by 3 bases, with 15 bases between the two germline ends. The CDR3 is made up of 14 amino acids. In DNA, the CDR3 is TGTGCCAGCACTCTAAAGGGGGAATACACTGAAGCTTTCTTT. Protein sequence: CASTLKGEYTEAFF.

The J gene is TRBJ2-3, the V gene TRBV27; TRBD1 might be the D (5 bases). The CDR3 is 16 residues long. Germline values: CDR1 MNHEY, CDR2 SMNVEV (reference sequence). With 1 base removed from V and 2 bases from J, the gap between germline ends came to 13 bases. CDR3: CASSLYQGPITDTQYF. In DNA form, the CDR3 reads TGTGCCAGCAGTTTATACCAGGGCCCTATCACAGATACGCAGTATTTT.

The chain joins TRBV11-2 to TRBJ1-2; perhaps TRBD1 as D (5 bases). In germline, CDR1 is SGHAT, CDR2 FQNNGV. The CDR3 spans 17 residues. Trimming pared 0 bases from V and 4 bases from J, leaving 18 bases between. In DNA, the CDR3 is TGTGCCAGCAGCTTAGATCATTGGGGGGGACGCGGCTATGGCTACACCTTC. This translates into CASSLDHWGGRGYGYTF.

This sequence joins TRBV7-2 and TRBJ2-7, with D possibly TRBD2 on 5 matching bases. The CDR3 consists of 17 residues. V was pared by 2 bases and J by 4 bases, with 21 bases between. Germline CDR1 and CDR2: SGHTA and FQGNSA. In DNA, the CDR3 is TGTGCCAGCAGCTTAAGGCCAGCCAACGGGGTTCCTTACGAGCAGTACTTC. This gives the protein CASSLRPANGVPYEQYF.

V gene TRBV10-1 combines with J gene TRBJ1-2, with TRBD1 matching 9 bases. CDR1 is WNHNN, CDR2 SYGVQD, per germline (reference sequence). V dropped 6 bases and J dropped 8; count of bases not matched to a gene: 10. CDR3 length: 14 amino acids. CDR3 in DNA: TGCGCCAGCAGCAAGGACAGGGGATCATCGGGCTACACCTTC. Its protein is CASSKDRGSSGYTF.

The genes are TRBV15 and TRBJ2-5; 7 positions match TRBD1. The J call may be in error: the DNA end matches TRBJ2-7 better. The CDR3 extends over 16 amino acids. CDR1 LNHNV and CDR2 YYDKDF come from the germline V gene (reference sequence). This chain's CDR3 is CATSRDRRTGSYEQYF. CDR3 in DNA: TGTGCCACCAGCAGAGATCGGAGGACAGGCTCCTACGAGCAGTACTTC.

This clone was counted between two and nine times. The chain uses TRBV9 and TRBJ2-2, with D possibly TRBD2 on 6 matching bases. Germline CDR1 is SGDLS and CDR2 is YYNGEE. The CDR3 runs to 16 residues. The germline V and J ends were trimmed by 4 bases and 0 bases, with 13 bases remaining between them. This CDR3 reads CASSRGGLPNTGELFF. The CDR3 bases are TGTGCCAGCAGCAGAGGAGGGTTACCGAACACCGGGGAGCTGTTTTTT.

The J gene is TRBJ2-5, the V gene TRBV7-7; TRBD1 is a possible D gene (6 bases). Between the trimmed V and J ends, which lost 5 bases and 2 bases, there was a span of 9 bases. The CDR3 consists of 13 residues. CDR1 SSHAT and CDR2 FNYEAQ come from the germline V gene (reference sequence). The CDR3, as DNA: TGTGCCAGCAGCCCGGACAGTCAAGAGACCCAGTACTTC. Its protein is CASSPDSQETQYF.

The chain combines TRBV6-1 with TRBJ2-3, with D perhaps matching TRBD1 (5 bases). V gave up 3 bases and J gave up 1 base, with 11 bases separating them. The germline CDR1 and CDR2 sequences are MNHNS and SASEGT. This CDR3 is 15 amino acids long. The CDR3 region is CASSEIGVGTDTQYF. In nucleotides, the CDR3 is TGTGCCAGCAGTGAGATAGGGGTGGGCACAGATACGCAGTATTTT.

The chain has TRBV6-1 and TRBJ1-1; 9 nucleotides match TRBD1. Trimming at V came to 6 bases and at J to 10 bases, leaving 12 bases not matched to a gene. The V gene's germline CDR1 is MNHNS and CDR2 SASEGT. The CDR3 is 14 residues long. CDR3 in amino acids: CASRYAGQGIVAFF. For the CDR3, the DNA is TGTGCCAGCAGGTACGCGGGACAGGGTATTGTAGCTTTCTTT.

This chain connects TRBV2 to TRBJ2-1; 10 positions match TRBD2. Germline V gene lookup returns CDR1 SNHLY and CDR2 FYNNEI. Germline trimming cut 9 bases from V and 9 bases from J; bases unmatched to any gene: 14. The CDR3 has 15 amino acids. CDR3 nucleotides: TGTGCCAGGGGGGGGGCGGCTAGCGGGGGTTCTGAGCAGTTCTTC. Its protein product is CARGGAASGGSEQFF.

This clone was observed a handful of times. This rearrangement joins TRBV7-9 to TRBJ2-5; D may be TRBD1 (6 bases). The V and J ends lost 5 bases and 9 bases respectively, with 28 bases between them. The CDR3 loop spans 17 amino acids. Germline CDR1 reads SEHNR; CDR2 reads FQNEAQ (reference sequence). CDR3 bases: TGTGCCAGCAGCCCACCACAGGGCGCAAGCAGGGCACGGCCCCAGTACTTC. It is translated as CASSPPQGASRARPQYF.

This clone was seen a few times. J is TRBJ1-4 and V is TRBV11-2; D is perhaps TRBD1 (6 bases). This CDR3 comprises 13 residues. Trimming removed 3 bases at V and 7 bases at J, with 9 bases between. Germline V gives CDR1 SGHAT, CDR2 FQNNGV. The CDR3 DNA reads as TGTGCCAGCAGCTTGGGGACATCTGAAAAACTGTTTTTT. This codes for CASSLGTSEKLFF.